This is a list of T cell receptor beta chains from one sample in a study of response to subunit inactivated influenza vaccine. TCRdb redid the calling of the RT-PCR reads with MiXCR, one entry per CDR3 protein. The repertoire holds over 150,000 distinct CDR3 sequences, around 10% seen once, with about 40% in the top ten. This specimen consisted of CD8+ T cells sorted from PBMCs, obtained less than 30 months after vaccination. The receptors shown here come from a man aged 50 to 69 who received an inactivated influenza vaccine. The CDR3 runs from the conserved cysteine through the conserved F or W. Each record gives: clone size, J gene, D gene, V gene, CDR3 protein, CDR3 DNA. The D gene is left open where the match is weak. Clone size is stated in some rows and not others, as once, few, many or a class when expanded.

clone size: -
J gene: TRBJ1-1
D gene: TRBD1
V gene: TRBV2
CDR3 protein: CASRDAGTENTEAFF
CDR3 DNA: TGTGCCAGCAGGGACGCCGGGACAGAGAACACTGAAGCTTTCTTT

clone size: -
J gene: TRBJ2-6
D gene: TRBD1
V gene: TRBV7-8
CDR3 protein: CASSSPGTESFPGANVLTF
CDR3 DNA: TGTGCCAGCAGCTCGCCAGGGACAGAGTCTTTTCCTGGGGCCAACGTCCTGACTTTC

clone size: few
J gene: TRBJ2-2
D gene: -
V gene: TRBV27
CDR3 protein: CASSRGETTGELFF
CDR3 DNA: TGTGCCAGCAGTAGGGGGGAGACCACCGGGGAGCTGTTTTTT

clone size: -
J gene: TRBJ2-5
D gene: TRBD2
V gene: TRBV28
CDR3 protein: CASSYLAGGRPETQYF
CDR3 DNA: TGTGCCAGCAGCTATCTAGCGGGGGGGCGTCCTGAGACCCAGTACTTC

clone size: few
J gene: TRBJ2-1
D gene: -
V gene: TRBV9
CDR3 protein: CASSVGGGVSFEQFF
CDR3 DNA: TGTGCCAGCAGCGTAGGAGGGGGGGTCTCTTTCGAGCAGTTCTTC

clone size: few
J gene: TRBJ1-1
D gene: -
V gene: TRBV10-2
CDR3 protein: CASGWGVNTEAFF
CDR3 DNA: TGCGCCAGCGGTTGGGGAGTGAACACTGAAGCTTTCTTT

clone size: few
J gene: TRBJ2-1
D gene: TRBD1
V gene: TRBV12-3/TRBV12-4
CDR3 protein: CASSFGTGSRDEQFF
CDR3 DNA: TGTGCCAGCAGTTTCGGGACAGGGAGCCGGGATGAGCAGTTCTTC

clone size: -
J gene: TRBJ2-1
D gene: TRBD2
V gene: TRBV12-3/TRBV12-4
CDR3 protein: CASSVAGTYNEQFF
CDR3 DNA: TGTGCCAGCAGCGTAGCGGGTACCTACAATGAGCAGTTCTTC

clone size: few
J gene: TRBJ2-7
D gene: TRBD1
V gene: TRBV4-3
CDR3 protein: CASSQDQSTGGTYEQYF
CDR3 DNA: TGCGCCAGCAGCCAAGATCAAAGTACAGGGGGCACCTACGAGCAGTACTTC

clone size: -
J gene: TRBJ1-3
D gene: TRBD1
V gene: TRBV29-1
CDR3 protein: CSVRDRAGNTIYF
CDR3 DNA: TGCAGCGTCCGGGACAGGGCTGGAAACACCATATATTTT

clone size: few
J gene: TRBJ1-1
D gene: TRBD1
V gene: TRBV7-9
CDR3 protein: CASSSGQANTEAFF
CDR3 DNA: TGTGCCAGCAGCTCGGGACAGGCGAACACTGAAGCTTTCTTT

clone size: few
J gene: TRBJ2-1
D gene: -
V gene: TRBV28
CDR3 protein: CASSHGTVQFF
CDR3 DNA: TGTGCCAGCAGTCACGGGACGGTGCAGTTCTTC

clone size: few
J gene: TRBJ2-1
D gene: TRBD2
V gene: TRBV24-1
CDR3 protein: CATSISGSRSYNEQFF
CDR3 DNA: TGTGCCACCAGCATTAGCGGGAGTCGCTCCTACAATGAGCAGTTCTTC

clone size: -
J gene: TRBJ2-5
D gene: -
V gene: TRBV5-5
CDR3 protein: CASSLGRQIRETQYF
CDR3 DNA: TGTGCCAGCAGCTTGGGACGACAGATCCGAGAGACCCAGTACTTC

clone size: -
J gene: TRBJ2-1
D gene: TRBD1
V gene: TRBV5-1
CDR3 protein: CASSPGTGGLYEQFF
CDR3 DNA: TGCGCCAGCAGCCCCGGGACAGGGGGCTTATATGAGCAGTTCTTC

clone size: -
J gene: TRBJ2-5
D gene: TRBD2
V gene: TRBV3-1
CDR3 protein: CASRDLAEETQYF
CDR3 DNA: TGTGCCAGCAGGGACCTAGCGGAAGAGACCCAGTACTTC

clone size: few
J gene: TRBJ1-1
D gene: -
V gene: TRBV11-1
CDR3 protein: CASSLLTANTEAFF
CDR3 DNA: TGTGCCAGCAGCTTATTGACAGCTAACACTGAAGCTTTCTTT

clone size: few
J gene: TRBJ2-2
D gene: -
V gene: TRBV2
CDR3 protein: CASSEAWGLNTGELFF
CDR3 DNA: TGTGCCAGCAGTGAAGCGTGGGGATTGAACACCGGGGAGCTGTTTTTT

clone size: few
J gene: TRBJ2-7
D gene: -
V gene: TRBV6-1
CDR3 protein: CASSPGEYLSYEQYF
CDR3 DNA: TGTGCCAGCAGTCCCGGGGAATACCTCTCCTACGAGCAGTACTTC

clone size: -
J gene: TRBJ2-5
D gene: TRBD2
V gene: TRBV12-3/TRBV12-4
CDR3 protein: CASREAGARGTQYF
CDR3 DNA: TGTGCCAGCAGAGAAGCGGGAGCCCGCGGGACCCAGTACTTC

clone size: many
J gene: TRBJ1-1
D gene: -
V gene: TRBV5-1
CDR3 protein: CASSLSKDRTEAFF
CDR3 DNA: TGCGCCAGCAGCTTGAGCAAGGATAGGACTGAAGCTTTCTTT

clone size: -
J gene: TRBJ2-3
D gene: -
V gene: TRBV6-5
CDR3 protein: CASSSLSSADTQYF
CDR3 DNA: TGTGCCAGCAGTTCCCTCTCATCCGCTGATACGCAGTATTTT